The clone carrying this T cell receptor (beta chain) was observed at least ten times. Antigen specificity is unknown. This entry comes from a study of regulatory T cells in long-lasting Graves disease. Time point noted: newly diagnosed GD, antithyroid drugs for less than 3 months. With RNA extracted from PBMCs as input, the TCR library was made. The TCR beta library used iRepertoire HTBI primers with Arm-PCR amplification of CDR3. In TCRdb, the multiplex PCR reads were re-called with MiXCR into one record per CDR3 protein. The table includes 500,000 or so distinct CDR3 sequences, 15% to 20% detected once. The CDR3 totals 16 residues. V lost 5 bases, J lost 2 bases, and 21 bases lay in between. Germline V CDR1 and CDR2: DFQATT, SNEGSKA (reference sequence). Study observations and caveats: Gene preferences differed: TRBV28, TRBJ1-2, TRBJ2-5 in persistent cases.

These records were also assigned to another study, of T cells in Graves' hyperthyroidism and ophthalmopathy.

This chain links TRBV20-1 with TRBJ2-5, with D unresolved. The clonotype originates from a man aged 40-55 years with Graves disease. The specimen was peripheral blood mononuclear cells (PBMCs), collected at new diagnosis, from a patient treated with antithyroid drugs. Written as DNA, the CDR3 is TGCAGTGCTGGACCTACCCCCGGAACCCTACAAGAGACCCAGTACTTC. It yields the protein CSAGPTPGTLQETQYF.